The 21 T cell receptor beta chains listed next were all sequenced from one sample in a study of T cells in localized non-small cell lung cancer. Using immunoSEQ multiplex PCR, the repertoire was profiled, and TCRdb retains in-frame clones only, with some absent. This table holds tens of thousands of clones, 80% to 90% found once. Source: peripheral blood, taken before any cancer treatment. Source of these receptors: a man between 40 and 70 years old with stage I squamous cell lung carcinoma.

V is TRBV6-5 and J is TRBJ1-1; D gene unclear. The germline CDR1 and CDR2 sequences are MNHEY and SVGAGI. V was clipped by 0 bases and J by 5 bases, with 10 bases between them. This CDR3 contains 14 residues. Here the CDR3 DNA reads TGTGCCAGCAGTTACTCCGGGGTAAAGACTGAAGCTTTCTTT. Amino acid sequence: CASSYSGVKTEAFF.

The chain is built from TRBV11-2 and TRBJ2-7; TRBD1 might be the D (6 bases). The ends were cut back, 0 bases at V and 6 bases at J, with 9 bases in the middle. This CDR3 comprises 13 residues. Germline assignment: CDR1 SGHAT and CDR2 FQNNGV. CDR3 sequence: CASSLDWGLEQYF. The CDR3 DNA reads as TGTGCCAGCAGCTTAGACTGGGGGCTCGAGCAGTACTTC.

In its sample, this clone was seen a few times. The chain has TRBV4-1 and TRBJ1-2; D ambiguous. The V gene lost 0 bases and the J gene lost 3 bases, with 17 bases spanning the gap. Germline-derived CDR1 and CDR2 are MGHRA and YSYEKL. The length of the CDR3 is 17 residues. As DNA, the CDR3 is TGCGCCAGCAGCCAAGAAGGAAGGAGGCCGACCGACTATGGCTACACCTTC. This translates into CASSQEGRRPTDYGYTF.

The rearrangement links TRBV5-4 to TRBJ2-5; 7 bases are a match to TRBD1. The germline V gene encodes CDR1 SGHNT and CDR2 YYREEE (reference sequence). The CDR3 is 13 amino acids. The V gene end was trimmed by 4 bases and the J gene end by 5 bases; junction bases not matched to a gene: 5. CDR3 in DNA: TGTGCCAGCAGCCCCCCCAGGGGGGAGACCCAGTACTTC. Translation gives CASSPPRGETQYF.

A note on this clone: Sequence at one end of the junction differs from germline and may be a read error. The chain is built from TRBV6-5 and TRBJ1-1; tentatively, D is TRBD1 (5 bases). The CDR3 spans 11 residues. CDR1 is MNHEY and CDR2 is SVGAGI in the germline V gene. The CDR3 is CANSQGTEAFF. CDR3 DNA: TGTGCCAACAGTCAGGGAACTGAAGCTTTCTTT.

This CDR3 reads CASSYSTGELFF. In DNA form, the CDR3 reads TGTGCCAGCAGTTACTCCACCGGGGAGCTGTTTTTT. The chain carries TRBV6-5 and TRBJ2-2; D is ambiguous. The length of the CDR3 is 12 residues. Per the germline V gene, CDR1 is MNHEY and CDR2 is SVGAGI. V was cut by 0 bases and J by 4 bases, with 0 bases left in between.

This clone was counted once. The J gene is TRBJ2-7, the V gene TRBV4-3, with TRBD1 matching over 7 bases. Germline CDR1 LGHNA, CDR2 YSLEER. The junction had 7 bases not matched to a gene; V was cut back by 0 bases and J by 5 bases. The length of the CDR3 is 15 residues. The CDR3 region is CASSQEDRTGNEQYF. CDR3 sequence (DNA): TGCGCCAGCAGCCAAGAGGATCGGACAGGTAACGAGCAGTACTTC.

The chain is built from TRBV5-1 and TRBJ1-1; D gene uncertain. The ends were cut back, 1 base at V and 1 base at J, with 5 bases in the middle. Germline values: CDR1 SGHRS, CDR2 YFSETQ. The CDR3 length is 13 residues. The CDR3 reads CASSLFGNTEAFF. In DNA form, the CDR3 reads TGCGCCAGCAGCTTGTTCGGGAACACTGAAGCTTTCTTT.

The chain couples TRBV5-1 to TRBJ2-5, with 16 bases matching TRBD2. Germline V CDR1 and CDR2: SGHRS, YFSETQ. J was trimmed by 5 bases and V by 3 bases; bases with no gene match: 10. The CDR3 is 18 amino acids. CDR3 nucleotide sequence: TGCGCCAGCAGCTACGCGGGGACTAGCGGGGGGGCCCTGGAGACCCAGTACTTC. As protein: CASSYAGTSGGALETQYF.

The chain links TRBV29-1 to TRBJ1-2; D gene uncertain. Trimming left V 4 bases short and J 2 bases short, with 11 bases between. This CDR3 has 13 residues. Per germline, CDR1 SQVTM and CDR2 ANQGSEA. The CDR3 loop reads CSVGVMINYGYTF. The CDR3 coding sequence is TGCAGCGTTGGGGTTATGATAAACTATGGCTACACCTTC.

This clone was seen only once. This chain uses TRBV6-6 with TRBJ1-1; TRBD1 matches at 7 bases. Germline values: CDR1 MNHNY, CDR2 SVGAGI (reference sequence). J gave up 8 bases and V 7 bases, and 10 bases lay outside the gene matches. The CDR3 consists of 13 residues. DNA for the CDR3: TGTGCCAGCAACCTACAGGGGCGGGTAGAAGCTTTCTTT. Translated, it gives CASNLQGRVEAFF.

The chain uses TRBV5-1 and TRBJ2-2, with D hard to call. Between the trimmed V and J ends, which lost 1 base and 1 base, there was a span of 14 bases. Germline-derived CDR1 and CDR2 are SGHRS and YFSETQ. This CDR3 region has 17 residues. CDR3 loop: CASSLIPVRMNTGELFF. For the CDR3, the DNA is TGCGCCAGCAGCTTGATACCCGTACGGATGAACACCGGGGAGCTGTTTTTT.

This clone was detected once. This chain joins TRBV5-1 and TRBJ1-6; possible D gene TRBD1, 5 bases. From germline, CDR1 is SGHRS and CDR2 YFSETQ. V was cut by 0 bases and J by 11 bases, with 12 bases left in between. This CDR3 contains 14 residues. In DNA, the CDR3 is TGCGCCAGCAGCTTGGGAAGGGGCGACACACCCCTCCACTTT. Residues: CASSLGRGDTPLHF.

This chain connects TRBV5-5 to TRBJ1-6, with D unclear. The CDR3 totals 17 residues. The V and J ends lost 4 bases and 0 bases respectively, with 14 bases between them. Germline V gives CDR1 SGHKS, CDR2 YYEKEE (reference sequence). The CDR3 protein is CASSPTDRISYNSPLHF. The CDR3 coding sequence is TGTGCCAGCAGCCCCACGGACCGCATCTCCTATAATTCACCCCTCCACTTT.

The chain recombines TRBV2 with TRBJ2-3; D assignment may be TRBD1 or TRBD2 (5 bases each). V lost 7 bases and J lost 9, with 29 bases in between. Germline lookup yields CDR1 SNHLY and CDR2 FYNNEI. The CDR3 is made up of 17 amino acids. The CDR3 protein is CASNTFRDLPPTGTQYF. The CDR3, as DNA: TGTGCCAGCAATACCTTCAGGGACCTTCCTCCCACGGGCACGCAGTATTTT.

This rearrangement joins TRBV2 to TRBJ2-3; 10 bases agree with TRBD2. Trimming removed 5 bases from V and 0 bases from J; junction bases left unmatched: 8. The CDR3 runs 17 residues. CDR1 is SNHLY and CDR2 is FYNNEI in the germline V gene. CDR3: CASSFKRGGRSTDTQYF. CDR3 DNA: TGTGCCAGCAGTTTTAAGCGGGGGGGCCGAAGCACAGATACGCAGTATTTT.

The rearrangement joins TRBV28 to TRBJ1-3; D is unresolved. This CDR3 has 16 amino acids. Trimming left V 3 bases short and J 4 bases short, with 16 bases between. Germline V lookup: CDR1 MDHEN, CDR2 SYDVKM. CDR3 loop: CASSLVGRLAGNTIYF. The CDR3 DNA is TGTGCCAGCAGTTTGGTTGGGCGGCTCGCCGGAAACACCATATATTTT.

J is TRBJ1-1 and V is TRBV7-2; no clear D gene. The V and J ends lost 5 bases and 4 bases respectively, with 17 bases between them. The CDR3 has 15 amino acids. The V gene's germline CDR1 is SGHTA and CDR2 FQGNSA. CDR3 coding DNA: TGTGCCAGCAGCCTAAGATCCGGAACGGCCACTGAAGCTTTCTTT. Translating gives CASSLRSGTATEAFF.

J is TRBJ1-1 and V is TRBV18, with a tentative D call TRBD1 (5 bases). Per the germline V gene, CDR1 is KGHSH and CDR2 is LQKENI. The CDR3 is made up of 15 amino acids. Trimming cost V 1 base and J 3 bases, with 12 bases left between them. The CDR3 bases are TGTGCCAGCTCACCACTCGGAGCAGGGTACACTGAAGCTTTCTTT. Residues: CASSPLGAGYTEAFF.

This chain connects TRBV5-5 to TRBJ2-3; 8 bases align to TRBD1. The V gene end was trimmed by 0 bases and the J gene end by 1 base; junction bases not matched to a gene: 4. This CDR3 has 16 amino acids. Per germline, CDR1 SGHKS and CDR2 YYEKEE (reference sequence). CDR3 loop: CASSLAATGGTDTQYF. The CDR3 region has the DNA TGTGCCAGCAGCTTGGCGGCGACAGGGGGCACAGATACGCAGTATTTT.

This chain uses TRBV6-5 with TRBJ2-2; D uncertain. The length of the CDR3 is 14 residues. V was trimmed by 7 bases and J by 0 bases, leaving 9 bases between them. Germline-derived CDR1 and CDR2 are MNHEY and SVGAGI. The CDR3 spells CASTTDPNTGELFF. The CDR3 DNA reads TGTGCCAGCACCACGGATCCGAACACCGGGGAGCTGTTTTTT.